This TCR beta chain derives from a study of T cell repertoires in cytomegalovirus infection. Study observations and caveats: Across the ex vivo response, the dominant clonotypes were HLA-C-restricted CMV-specific TCR beta clonotypes.

In the case of this clonotype: Its specificity is unknown.

V was cut by 9 bases and J by 1 base, with 9 bases left in between. The CDR3 covers 12 residues. In germline, CDR1 is SNHLY, CDR2 FYNNEI. TCRdb reprocessed the reads via MiXCR and lists one record per CDR3 protein. The table has around 750,000 distinct CDR3 sequences, about 33% seen once. This specimen was cultured CD8+ T cells from PBMCs, taken from culture after CMV antigen stimulation. This chain uses TRBV2 with TRBJ1-1; D gene uncertain. This clonotype was obtained from a human donor in good health (CMV status not recorded). Some clones in this sample may be carry-over from other donors' samples. This chain's CDR3 is CAREDENTEAFF. In DNA, the CDR3 is TGTGCCAGAGAGGACGAGAACACTGAAGCTTTCTTT.